Reported below is one T cell receptor (beta chain). Its antigen is unknown. The PCR contained 60 Vbeta and 13 Jbeta primers. Using immunoSEQ multiplex PCR, the repertoire was profiled, and TCRdb retains in-frame clones only, with some absent. The sample records roughly 150,000 clones, roughly 79% being singletons. The germline CDR1 and CDR2 sequences are MNHNS and SASEGT. The V segment lost 3 bases and the J segment 8 bases; nucleotides outside the gene matches: 6. This CDR3 comprises 13 residues. The sample is drawn from a study of cytomegalovirus exposure and HLA in healthy donors. Study-wide findings and caveats: Presence/absence analyses treated sequencing depth as roughly uniform across donors. Most CMV-associated TCR beta chains appeared HLA-restricted in a later analysis.

Sequenced sample: PBMCs. The chain has TRBV6-1 and TRBJ1-2; 7 bases are a match to TRBD1. This receptor was taken from a woman aged 25 to 39 in good health and CMV-seronegative. For the CDR3, the DNA is TGTGCCAGCAGTGAGAGACAGGGCGACGGCTACACCTTC. Encoded protein: CASSERQGDGYTF.